Given below is one T cell receptor beta chain in context. These data come from a study of T cell responses to AZD1222 COVID-19 vaccine. Background on the study: Analysis merged second doses at about 4 or about 12 weeks.

Germline loops: CDR1 SGHDN, CDR2 FVKESK. This CDR3 is built from 12 residues. With 11 bases clipped from V and 8 bases from J, the junction kept 7 bases outside the gene matches. The method was immunoSEQ multiplex PCR; TCRdb's version includes in-frame clones alone and lacks a portion of them. Of 55,000 to 70,000 clones in the sample, about 90% were seen once. The sample in question was peripheral blood, obtained on day 0 of AZD1222 vaccination. The TCR was taken from an adult in good health. The rearrangement joins TRBV14 to TRBJ1-1; 11 bases are shared with TRBD1. CDR3 sequence (DNA): TGTGCCTCTGGACAGGGGGCATGGGAAGCTTTCTTT. Encoded protein: CASGQGAWEAFF. Variable domain in full (rest from reference TRBV14 and TRBJ1-1): EAGVTQFPSHSVIEKGQTVTLRCDPISGHDNLYWYRRVMGKEIKFLLHFVKESKQDESGMPNNRFLAERTGGTYSTLKVQPAELEDSGVYFCASGQGAWEAFFGQGTRLTVV.